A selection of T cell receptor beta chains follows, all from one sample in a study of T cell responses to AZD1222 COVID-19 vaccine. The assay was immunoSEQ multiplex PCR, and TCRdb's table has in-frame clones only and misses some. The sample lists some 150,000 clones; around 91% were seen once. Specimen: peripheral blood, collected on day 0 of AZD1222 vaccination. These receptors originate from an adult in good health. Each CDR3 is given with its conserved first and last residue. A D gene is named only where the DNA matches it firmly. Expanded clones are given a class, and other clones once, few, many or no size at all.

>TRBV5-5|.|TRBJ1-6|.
TGTGCCAGCAGCTTGGTATCGGGGCCCAATTCACCCCTCCACTTT
CASSLVSGPNSPLHF
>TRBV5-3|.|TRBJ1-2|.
TGTGCCAGAAGCTTGGTGGGCGTTTGCCACTATGGGAACACCTTC
CARSLVGVCHYGNTF
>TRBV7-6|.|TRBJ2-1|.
TGTGCCAGCAGCTTAGCCGGGACTTCTACCTACAATGAGCAGTTCTTC
CASSLAGTSTYNEQFF
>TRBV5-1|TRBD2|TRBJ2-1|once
TGCGCCAGCAGCTTCTCTAGCGGGAGGGCCAATGAGCAGTTCTTC
CASSFSSGRANEQFF
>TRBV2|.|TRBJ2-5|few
TGTGCCAGCAGTGAGTGGACAGCTCAAGAGACCCAGTACTTC
CASSEWTAQETQYF
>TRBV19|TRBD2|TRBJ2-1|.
TGTGCCAGTAGATCGGGACTAGCGGATCCCAATGAGCAGTTCTTC
CASRSGLADPNEQFF
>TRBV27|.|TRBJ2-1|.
TGTGCCAGCAGATACGCCGATGAGCAGTTCTTC
CASRYADEQFF
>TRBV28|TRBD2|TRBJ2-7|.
TGTGCCAGCCGGCGGGGGGGGAGCTCCTACGAGCAGTACTTC
CASRRGGSSYEQYF
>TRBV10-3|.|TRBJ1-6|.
TGTGCCATCCGGTTGGACAGTAATTCACCCCTCCACTTT
CAIRLDSNSPLHF
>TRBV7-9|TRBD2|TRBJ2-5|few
TGTGCCAGCAGCTTAGGGGAGGGTAGGGAGACCCAGTACTTC
CASSLGEGRETQYF
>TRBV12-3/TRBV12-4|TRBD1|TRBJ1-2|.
TGTGCCAGCAGTTTGAGACAGGGATATGGCTACACCTTC
CASSLRQGYGYTF
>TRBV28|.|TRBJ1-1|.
TGTGCCAGCAGTTTGGACAGTTTGGAGACTGAAGCTTTCTTT
CASSLDSLETEAFF
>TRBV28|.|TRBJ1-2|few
TGTGCCAGCAGTTTTCGGGGGACGGCGGCCTATGGCTACACCTTC
CASSFRGTAAYGYTF
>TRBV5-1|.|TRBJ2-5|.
TGCGCCAGCAGCTTAGGACAGTACCAAGAGACCCAGTACTTC
CASSLGQYQETQYF
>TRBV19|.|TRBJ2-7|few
TGTGCCAGTAGTATAGATAGCAGGGCGACCTACGAGCAGTACTTC
CASSIDSRATYEQYF
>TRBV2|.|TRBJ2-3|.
TGTGCCAGCAGTCAAGAGGGGGGAGATACGCAGTATTTT
CASSQEGGDTQYF
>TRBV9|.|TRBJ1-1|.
TGTGCCAGCAGCGTAGACGGGAGGTACACTGAAGCTTTCTTT
CASSVDGRYTEAFF
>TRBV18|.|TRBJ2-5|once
TGTGCCAGCTCACCAAACGCGGCAGCCTCCCAAGAGACCCAGTACTTC
CASSPNAAASQETQYF
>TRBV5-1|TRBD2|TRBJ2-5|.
TGCGCCAGCAGCAGAACCGGGACTAGCGAGGAGACCCAGTACTTC
CASSRTGTSEETQYF
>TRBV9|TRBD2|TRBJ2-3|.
TGTGCCAGCAGCCCGCTAGCGGGAGGGCCCTGGGATACGCAGTATTTT
CASSPLAGGPWDTQYF
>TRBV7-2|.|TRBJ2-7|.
TGTGCCAGCAGCCAGGCGGGGTACGAGCAGTACTTC
CASSQAGYEQYF